The 17 T cell receptor beta chains below come from one sample, sequenced in a study of shared clonotypes between healthy human individuals. It was CD45RO-negative cells, positively selected for CCR7, that made up naive CD8 cells, with terminally differentiated effector memory CD45RA+ cells excluded. The protocol was immunoSEQ multiplex PCR, while the TCRdb copy is restricted to in-frame clones and leaves out a portion. The sample includes 700,000 to 950,000 clones, 90% to 97% seen only once; the top ten take less than 0.25%. The sequencing sample was made of naive CD8+ T cells sorted from blood. The receptors here all came from a man in his thirties or forties in good health.

The CDR3 loop is CASSSVAGGPNNEQFF. As DNA, the CDR3 is TGTGCCAGCAGCTCCGTAGCGGGAGGGCCCAACAATGAGCAGTTCTTC. The rearrangement uses TRBV11-2 and TRBJ2-1; 11 nucleotides line up with TRBD2. Germline V gene data show CDR1 as SGHAT and CDR2 as FQNNGV. The V and J ends lost 4 bases and 5 bases, in that order; junction bases with no gene match: 7. The CDR3 contains 16 residues.

The rearrangement uses TRBV11-2 and TRBJ2-7; D ambiguous. V shed 5 bases and J shed 0 bases, with 11 bases lying between them. In germline, CDR1 is SGHAT, CDR2 FQNNGV. This CDR3 spans 14 amino acids. CDR3 sequence reads: CASSPSTGSYEQYF. CDR3 sequence (DNA): TGTGCCAGCAGCCCGTCTACGGGCTCCTACGAGCAGTACTTC.

The chain employs TRBV10-3 and TRBJ1-5, with TRBD1 as a possible D gene (5 bases). Trimming stripped 0 bases from V and 0 bases from J, with 15 bases between. From germline, CDR1 is ENHRY and CDR2 SYGVKD. The CDR3 extends over 18 amino acids. CDR3 nucleotides: TGTGCCATCAGTGAGTCATTGGGACGGGCCTCTAGCAATCAGCCCCAGCATTTT. This translates into CAISESLGRASSNQPQHF.

For the CDR3, the DNA is TGTGCCAGCAGCTCCCCCGGTCTTGAAGCTTTCTTT. As protein: CASSSPGLEAFF. The chain joins TRBV7-8 to TRBJ1-1; D is ambiguous. The germline V gene encodes CDR1 SGHVS and CDR2 FQNEAQ. V was pared by 4 bases and J by 7 bases, with 10 bases between. CDR3 length: 12 amino acids.

The chain joins TRBV25-1 to TRBJ2-7; D is ambiguous. The CDR3 length is 14 residues. The V end lost 3 bases, the J end lost 5 bases, and 14 bases lay between the germline ends. CDR1 and CDR2 (germline): MGHDK, SYGVNS. The CDR3: CASSDKWLDDEQYF. CDR3 sequence (DNA): TGTGCCAGCAGTGACAAGTGGCTAGACGACGAGCAGTACTTC.

The chain recombines TRBV29-1 with TRBJ2-2, with D perhaps assigned TRBD1 or TRBD2 (6 bases each). There are 14 residues in the CDR3. Germline V gene sequence: CDR1 SQVTM, CDR2 ANQGSEA. V lost 1 base and J 3 bases, leaving 9 bases between the germline ends. The CDR3 loop is CSVEGGAHTGELFF. The CDR3 region has the DNA TGCAGCGTTGAAGGGGGGGCGCACACCGGGGAGCTGTTTTTT.

V usage is TRBV7-8 and J usage is TRBJ2-1, with TRBD1 identical over 8 bases. The germline gives CDR1 SGHVS, CDR2 FQNEAQ. The CDR3 extends over 19 amino acids. V gave up 1 base and J gave up 4 bases; unmatched junction bases: 15. Written as DNA, the CDR3 is TGTGCCAGCAGCTTAGTAGGGACAGGTCCACCTACTCAATACAATGAGCAGTTCTTC. As protein: CASSLVGTGPPTQYNEQFF. The full variable domain, in which reference TRBV7-8 and TRBJ2-1 provide the parts outside the CDR3, is GAGVSQSPRYKVAKRGQDVALRCDPISGHVSLFWYQQALGQGPEFLTYFQNEAQLDKSGLPSDRFFAERPEGSVSTLKIQRTQQEDSAVYLCASSLVGTGPPTQYNEQFFGPGTRLTVL.

The gene calls are TRBV7-9 and TRBJ1-3; maybe TRBD1 (5 bases). Germline V gene sequence: CDR1 SEHNR, CDR2 FQNEAQ (reference sequence). Trimming pared 5 bases from V and 0 bases from J, leaving 14 bases between. CDR3 length: 16 amino acids. The CDR3 here is CASSANSGGSGNTIYF. CDR3 sequence (DNA): TGTGCCAGCAGCGCTAATTCTGGGGGCTCTGGAAACACCATATATTTT.

V gene TRBV18 combines with J gene TRBJ2-1; 9 nucleotides align to TRBD2. Germline V lookup: CDR1 KGHSH, CDR2 LQKENI. This CDR3 spans 18 amino acids. The V segment lost 3 bases and the J segment 4 bases; nucleotides outside the gene matches: 13. The CDR3 loop is CASSPYGGRAQNYNEQFF. CDR3 sequence (DNA): TGTGCCAGCTCACCGTATGGCGGGAGGGCCCAGAATTACAATGAGCAGTTCTTC.

The chain recombines TRBV11-2 with TRBJ2-3; 9 nucleotides line up with TRBD2. V trimming: 6 bases; J trimming: 4 bases; junction bases outside the gene matches: 8. The CDR3 has 15 amino acids. Germline CDR1 and CDR2: SGHAT and FQNNGV. CDR3 region: CASSFIAGDADTQYF. CDR3 DNA sequence: TGTGCCAGCAGTTTTATAGCGGGAGACGCAGATACGCAGTATTTT.

The genes are TRBV5-4 and TRBJ2-7; 10 bases map to TRBD2. V shed 4 bases and J 4 bases; nucleotides not matched to a gene: 11. Germline V gene sequence: CDR1 SGHNT, CDR2 YYREEE (reference sequence). The CDR3 consists of 16 residues. The CDR3 bases are TGTGCCAGCAGCCCCGAACCTAGCGGGAGTGCTTACGAGCAGTACTTC. It codes for CASSPEPSGSAYEQYF.

This chain connects TRBV29-1 to TRBJ1-2; weak D call: TRBD1 (5 bases). Looked up from germline, CDR1 is SQVTM and CDR2 is ANQGSEA. CDR3 size: 15 residues. The V end was cut by 3 bases, the J end by 0 bases, with 14 bases between. As DNA, the CDR3 is TGCAGCGTTGATGAGGGGATAAGAGCTAACTATGGCTACACCTTC. Translation gives CSVDEGIRANYGYTF.

This clone came up once. This chain uses TRBV4-1 with TRBJ1-3; 7 bases are shared with TRBD1. From germline, CDR1 is MGHRA and CDR2 YSYEKL. This CDR3 spans 14 amino acids. After removal of 3 bases from V and 8 bases from J, the junction contained 7 bases not matched to a gene. The CDR3 coding sequence is TGCGCCAGCAGCCAGACGACAGGGCCGGACACCATATATTTT. As protein: CASSQTTGPDTIYF.

Comment on this clone: Different DNA sequences within this sample yield the same CDR3. The chain links TRBV5-1 to TRBJ2-7, with unresolved D. CDR1 is SGHRS and CDR2 is YFSETQ in the germline V gene. The V end was cut by 0 bases, the J end by 2 bases, with 6 bases between. The length of the CDR3 is 13 residues. As DNA, the CDR3 is TGCGCCAGCAGCTTGGAGAGAGCCTACGAGCAGTACTTC. Protein product: CASSLERAYEQYF.

This clone was seen only a few times. The V gene is TRBV5-1, the J gene TRBJ1-2; 9 bases match TRBD1. The CDR3 length is 17 residues. Germline CDR1 SGHRS, CDR2 YFSETQ. The trim removed 3 bases at V and 4 bases at J, leaving 13 bases unmatched. The CDR3 DNA reads as TGCGCCAGCAGCTCACGGGACAGGGAAGGAGGGAGCTATGGCTACACCTTC. Translation: CASSSRDREGGSYGYTF.

The count of this clone is one. This chain links TRBV4-2 with TRBJ2-1; D might be TRBD1 or TRBD2, each matching 6 bases. This CDR3 spans 15 amino acids. Germline V gene lookup returns CDR1 LGHNA and CDR2 YNFKEQ. V lost 2 bases, J lost 4 bases, and 12 bases lay in between. The CDR3 region is CASSQPSGAYNEQFF. The CDR3 DNA sequence: TGTGCCAGCAGCCAACCTTCGGGGGCTTACAATGAGCAGTTCTTC.

DNA of the CDR3: TGTGCCAGCAGCCCCCCTTTGGGCTACGAGCAGTACTTC. Amino acids: CASSPPLGYEQYF. V and J are TRBV7-8 and TRBJ2-7; D call uncertain. Trimming shortened V by 5 bases and J by 3 bases, and 11 bases separated the two germline ends. In germline, CDR1 is SGHVS, CDR2 FQNEAQ. The CDR3 consists of 13 residues.